Listed here is a single TCR beta chain. During its preparation, the TCRbeta library received unique molecular identifiers. TCRdb redid the calling of the PCR reads with MiXCR, one entry per CDR3 protein. The sample gives hundreds of thousands of distinct CDR3 sequences, roughly 13% of which show up once; around 0.79% is in the top ten. The sample originates from a study of T-cell reconstitution after alpha-beta-depleted transplantation in children. V dropped 2 bases and J dropped 6; count of bases not matched to a gene: 10. The CDR3 has 16 amino acids. CDR1 is SGHRS, CDR2 YFSETQ, per germline. The rearrangement links TRBV5-1 to TRBJ2-5; 10 bases line up with TRBD2. The TCR comes from a girl aged 2-9 years with congenital amegakaryocytic thrombocytopenia, due to receive a stem cell transplant. Sequencing used PBMCs, obtained before TCRalphabeta/CD19-depleted stem cell transplant. As DNA, the CDR3 is TGCGCCAGCAGCTTACAAGCGGGAGGGCCGTCAAAGACCCAGTACTTC. Its protein is CASSLQAGGPSKTQYF.